These 4 T cell receptor beta chains share one sample of origin, sequenced in a study of blood T cell repertoires in COVID-19. Using immunoSEQ multiplex PCR, the repertoire was profiled, and TCRdb retains in-frame clones only, with some absent. The table shows some 340,000 clones, with 85% to 95% occurring only once. Sequencing used PBMCs or T cells enriched from blood (not recorded which). The receptors shown here come from a woman between 25 and 40 years old who had been exposed to COVID-19.

The table lists this clone with a few counts. The chain combines TRBV27 with TRBJ2-5, with TRBD2 matching over 10 bases. Germline-derived CDR1 and CDR2 are MNHEY and SMNVEV (reference sequence). This CDR3 comprises 14 residues. V dropped 5 bases and J dropped 4; count of bases not matched to a gene: 4. CDR3 in amino acids: CASSKRGGRETQYF. The DNA of the CDR3 is TGTGCCAGCAGTAAGCGGGGGGGCCGAGAGACCCAGTACTTC.

V and J are TRBV9 and TRBJ1-2, with 11 nucleotides matching TRBD1. V lost 4 bases to trimming and J lost 4 bases; unmatched junction nucleotides: 9. The CDR3 consists of 16 residues. The germline V gene encodes CDR1 SGDLS and CDR2 YYNGEE. DNA for the CDR3: TGTGCCAGCAGCCCCGGACAGGGGGCTGGTAGCTATGGCTACACCTTC. Its translation is CASSPGQGAGSYGYTF.

V is TRBV27 and J is TRBJ2-3; 7 bases fit TRBD1. J lost 4 bases, V lost 6 bases, and 4 bases had no gene match. The CDR3 totals 13 residues. The germline V gene encodes CDR1 MNHEY and CDR2 SMNVEV (reference sequence). This chain's CDR3 is CASRKQGPDTQYF. The CDR3 DNA is TGTGCCAGCAGGAAACAGGGGCCAGATACGCAGTATTTT.

The rearrangement joins TRBV5-1 to TRBJ1-4; 7 nucleotides agree with TRBD1. V lost 4 bases and J lost 3; bases outside the gene matches: 6. The germline V gene encodes CDR1 SGHRS and CDR2 YFSETQ. The CDR3 extends over 15 amino acids. The CDR3 region is CASSPQTGSNEKLFF. The CDR3 DNA sequence: TGCGCCAGCAGCCCCCAGACAGGGTCTAATGAAAAACTGTTTTTT.